Presented here are 16 T cell receptor beta chains from one specimen sequenced in a study of identical twins. TCRdb called the 5' RACE reads again in MiXCR, with one record for every CDR3 protein. In the table there are about 890,000 distinct CDR3 sequences, approximately 13% of which are singletons. These data are also associated with another study on yellow fever vaccine responses in identical twins.

What was sequenced was PBMCs. Source of these receptors: a woman between 18 and 30 years old in good health.

This clonotype has a handful of counts. This chain links TRBV4-1 with TRBJ2-2, with 7 positions matching TRBD1. V dropped 5 bases and J dropped 4; count of bases not matched to a gene: 7. Germline loops: CDR1 MGHRA, CDR2 YSYEKL. This CDR3 has 15 amino acids. CDR3 protein: CASSYRGLGTGELFF. Here the CDR3 DNA reads TGCGCCAGCAGCTATAGGGGGCTGGGCACCGGGGAGCTGTTTTTT.

This clonotype was seen many times. The chain uses TRBV12-3 or TRBV12-4 and TRBJ2-1; tentatively, D is TRBD2 (6 bases). The CDR3 is made up of 18 amino acids. Trimming took off 6 bases at V and 0 bases at J, with 21 bases between the two ends. CDR3 amino acids: CASRNEQGLLSSYNEQFF. The CDR3 nucleotides read TGTGCCAGCAGGAATGAGCAGGGACTCTTGAGCTCCTACAATGAGCAGTTCTTC.

In its sample, this clonotype was seen a few times. This rearrangement joins TRBV24-1 to TRBJ2-1; D call uncertain. Trimming took off 7 bases at V and 1 base at J, with 10 bases between the two ends. This CDR3 is built from 14 residues. Germline values: CDR1 KGHDR, CDR2 SFDVKD. DNA of the CDR3: TGTGCCACCAGCGACTCACGATCCTACAATGAGCAGTTCTTC. Translated: CATSDSRSYNEQFF.

This clonotype has a handful of counts. The chain couples TRBV6-4 to TRBJ1-5; D not certain. Germline values: CDR1 MRHNA, CDR2 SNTAGT. This CDR3 contains 10 residues. V lost 4 bases and J 8 bases, leaving 3 bases between the germline ends. The CDR3 coding sequence is TGTGCCAGCAGTGGGAAGCCCCAGCATTTT. Translating gives CASSGKPQHF.

This clonotype was seen a few times. This chain connects TRBV20-1 to TRBJ2-7, with 12 bases lining up with TRBD2. Germline CDR1 DFQATT, CDR2 SNEGSKA (reference sequence). This CDR3 is built from 17 residues. V shed 4 bases, J shed 0 bases, and the junction held 10 bases outside the gene matches. The CDR3 reads CSAIRLAGEKYSYEQYV. CDR3 nucleotide sequence: TGCAGTGCTATCAGACTAGCGGGGGAAAAATACTCCTACGAGCAGTACGTC.

A remark on this clonotype: This could be a read error, since a much larger clone is one nucleotide away. Because the CDR3's place on the DNA is in doubt, the DNA is left out and the CDR3 is given as listed by TCRdb. The chain combines TRBV12-3 or TRBV12-4 with TRBJ2-5; the table assigns TRBD2, which was not confirmed against the DNA. The CDR3 numbers 16 amino acids, ends counted. CDR3 region: CASSRFGSGGSGVQYF.

This clonotype was observed a few times. The V gene is TRBV15, the J gene TRBJ2-5, with D possibly TRBD2 on 6 matching bases. The CDR3 runs 15 residues. V lost 0 bases to trimming and J lost 0 bases, with 8 bases between them. Germline CDR1 reads LNHNV; CDR2 reads YYDKDF (reference sequence). The CDR3 DNA sequence: TGTGCCACCAGCAGAGATCGGGGGTACCAAGAGACCCAGTACTTC. This sequence encodes CATSRDRGYQETQYF. Full variable domain (missing parts from reference TRBV15 and TRBJ2-5): DAMVIQNPRYQVTQFGKPVTLSCSQTLNHNVMYWYQQKSSQAPKLLFHYYDKDFNNEADTPDNFQSRRPNTSFCFLDIRSPGLGDTAMYLCATSRDRGYQETQYFGPGTRLLVL.

In this sample, this clonotype turned up a few times. The gene calls are TRBV3-1 and TRBJ2-1, with 11 nucleotides matching TRBD2. The CDR3 is 16 amino acids. Germline loops: CDR1 LGHDT, CDR2 YNNKEL (reference sequence). V dropped 4 bases and J dropped 8; count of bases not matched to a gene: 10. The CDR3 DNA sequence: TGTGCCAGCAGCCGACGACTAGCGGGAAGGGTTGATGAGCAGTTCTTC. This translates into CASSRRLAGRVDEQFF.

The chain carries TRBV5-4 and TRBJ2-7; a weak D match, TRBD1 (5 bases). The CDR3 is 12 amino acids. Germline lookup yields CDR1 SGHNT and CDR2 YYREEE (reference sequence). V gave up 9 bases and J gave up 3 bases, with 13 bases separating them. CDR3 in amino acids: CAIGLDNYEQYV. The DNA of the CDR3 is TGTGCCATCGGCCTGGACAACTACGAGCAGTACGTC.

This chain uses TRBV2 with TRBJ2-7, with 8 bases matching TRBD1. In germline, CDR1 is SNHLY, CDR2 FYNNEI. The V gene end was trimmed by 4 bases and the J gene end by 2 bases; junction bases not matched to a gene: 4. CDR3 length: 14 amino acids. Here the CDR3 DNA reads TGTGCCAGCAGTGGCAGGGGGCTGGCCTACGAGCAGTACTTC. Translation: CASSGRGLAYEQYF.

This clonotype was observed many times. The rearrangement uses TRBV7-8 and TRBJ2-7; D is uncertain. The CDR3 length is 14 residues. The V end lost 0 bases, the J end lost 3 bases, and 9 bases lay between the germline ends. Germline assignment: CDR1 SGHVS and CDR2 FQNEAQ. The CDR3 sequence is CASSLAGPHYEQYV. CDR3 sequence (DNA): TGTGCCAGCAGCTTAGCGGGCCCGCACTACGAGCAGTACGTC.

The sample holds a few counts of this clonotype. The rearrangement joins TRBV10-3 to TRBJ2-7, with D unclear. V was trimmed by 0 bases and J by 6 bases, leaving 6 bases between them. This CDR3 region has 12 residues. The germline V gene encodes CDR1 ENHRY and CDR2 SYGVKD. In DNA form, the CDR3 reads TGTGCCATCAGTGAGTCTAGGGTCGAGCAGTACTTC. The encoded protein is CAISESRVEQYF.

This clonotype was recorded a few times. V usage is TRBV12-3 or TRBV12-4 and J usage is TRBJ2-5, with D possibly being TRBD1 (6 bases). V was clipped by 7 bases and J by 2 bases, with 14 bases between them. The CDR3 covers 14 residues. CDR3 nucleotide sequence: TGTGCCAGCAAACAGACAGGCGGTCAAGAGACCCAGTACTTC. This codes for CASKQTGGQETQYF.

This clonotype showed up just a few times. The chain links TRBV18 to TRBJ1-1; D is possibly TRBD1 (5 bases). Germline loops: CDR1 KGHSH, CDR2 LQKENI. The V end lost 3 bases, the J end lost 1 base, and 12 bases lay between the germline ends. The CDR3 runs 15 residues. CDR3 nucleotide sequence: TGTGCCAGCTCACCCAACGGGGCTACGAACACTGAAGCTTTCTTT. It codes for CASSPNGATNTEAFF. Combining the CDR3 with reference TRBV18 and TRBJ1-1 gives the whole variable domain NAGVMQNPRHLVRRRGQEARLRCSPMKGHSHVYWYRQLPEEGLKFMVYLQKENIIDESGMPKERFSAEFPKEGPSILRIQQVVRGDSAAYFCASSPNGATNTEAFFGQGTRLTVV.

This clonotype came up a few times. The chain is built from TRBV5-1 and TRBJ2-1; D not resolved. The CDR3 consists of 16 residues. Trimming left V 2 bases short and J 0 bases short, with 12 bases between. The germline CDR1 and CDR2 sequences are SGHRS and YFSETQ. The CDR3 DNA reads TGCGCCAGCAGCTTTGGCCGGATGAGCTCCTACAATGAGCAGTTCTTC. It translates to CASSFGRMSSYNEQFF.

In this sample, this clonotype turned up a few times. The chain carries TRBV18 and TRBJ2-1, with 7 bases matching TRBD2. V dropped 8 bases and J dropped 9; count of bases not matched to a gene: 7. Looked up from germline, CDR1 is KGHSH and CDR2 is LQKENI. There are 12 residues in the CDR3. This CDR3 is CASRDYGFEQFF. CDR3 sequence (DNA): TGTGCCAGCCGGGACTACGGTTTTGAGCAGTTCTTC.